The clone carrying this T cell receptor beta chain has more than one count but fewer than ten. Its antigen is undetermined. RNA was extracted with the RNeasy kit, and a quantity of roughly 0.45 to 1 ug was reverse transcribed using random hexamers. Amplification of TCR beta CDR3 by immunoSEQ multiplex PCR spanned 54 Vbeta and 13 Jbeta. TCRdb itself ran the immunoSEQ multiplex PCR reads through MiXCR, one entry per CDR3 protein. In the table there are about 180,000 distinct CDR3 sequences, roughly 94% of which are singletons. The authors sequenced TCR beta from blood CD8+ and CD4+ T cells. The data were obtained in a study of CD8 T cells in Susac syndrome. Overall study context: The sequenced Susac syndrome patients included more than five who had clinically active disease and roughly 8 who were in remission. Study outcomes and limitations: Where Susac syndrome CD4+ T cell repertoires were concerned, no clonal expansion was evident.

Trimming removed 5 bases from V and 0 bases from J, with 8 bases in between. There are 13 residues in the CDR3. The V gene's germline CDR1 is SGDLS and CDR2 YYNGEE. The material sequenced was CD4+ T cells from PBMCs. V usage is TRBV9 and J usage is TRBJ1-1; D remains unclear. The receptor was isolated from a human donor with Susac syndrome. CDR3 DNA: TGTGCCAGCAGTTCGCTCATGAACACTGAAGCTTTCTTT. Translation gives CASSSLMNTEAFF.